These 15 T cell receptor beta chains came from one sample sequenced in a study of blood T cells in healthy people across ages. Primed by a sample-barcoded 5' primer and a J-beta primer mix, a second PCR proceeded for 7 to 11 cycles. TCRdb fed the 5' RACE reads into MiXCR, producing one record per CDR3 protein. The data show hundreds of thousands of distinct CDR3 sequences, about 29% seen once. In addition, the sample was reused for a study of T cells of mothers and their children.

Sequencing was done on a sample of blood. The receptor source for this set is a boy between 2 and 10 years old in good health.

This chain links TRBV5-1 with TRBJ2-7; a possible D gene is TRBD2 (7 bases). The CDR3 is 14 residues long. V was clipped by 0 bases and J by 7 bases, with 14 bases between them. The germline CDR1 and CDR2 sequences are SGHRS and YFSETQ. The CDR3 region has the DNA TGCGCCAGCAGCTTGGATGACGGGGGGCAAGAGCAGTACTTC. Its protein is CASSLDDGGQEQYF.

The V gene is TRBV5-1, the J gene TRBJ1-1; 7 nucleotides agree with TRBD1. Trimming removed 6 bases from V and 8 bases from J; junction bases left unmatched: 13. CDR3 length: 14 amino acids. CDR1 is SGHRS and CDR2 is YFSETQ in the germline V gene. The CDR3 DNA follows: TGCGCCAGCATTCGGGACAGTGATACCCTCGAAGCTTTCTTT. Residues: CASIRDSDTLEAFF.

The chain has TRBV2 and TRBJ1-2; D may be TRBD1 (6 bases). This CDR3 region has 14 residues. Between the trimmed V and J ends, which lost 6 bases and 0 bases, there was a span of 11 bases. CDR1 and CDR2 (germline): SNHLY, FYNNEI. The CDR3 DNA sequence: TGTGCCAGCAGAACAGGGCCGGCTAACTATGGCTACACCTTC. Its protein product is CASRTGPANYGYTF.

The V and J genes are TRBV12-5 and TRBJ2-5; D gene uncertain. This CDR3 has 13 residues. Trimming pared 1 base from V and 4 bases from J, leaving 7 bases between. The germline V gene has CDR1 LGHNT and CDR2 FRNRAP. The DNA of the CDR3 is TGTGCTAGTGGTTTGGGGACCCCAGAGACCCAGTACTTC. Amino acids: CASGLGTPETQYF.

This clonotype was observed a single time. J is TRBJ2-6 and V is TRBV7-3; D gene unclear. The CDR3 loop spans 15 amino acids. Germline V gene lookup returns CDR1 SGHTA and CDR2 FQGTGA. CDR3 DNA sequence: TGTGACAGTTTTTCAGGTTACTCTGGGGCCAACGTCCTGACTTTC. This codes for CDSFSGYSGANVLTF.

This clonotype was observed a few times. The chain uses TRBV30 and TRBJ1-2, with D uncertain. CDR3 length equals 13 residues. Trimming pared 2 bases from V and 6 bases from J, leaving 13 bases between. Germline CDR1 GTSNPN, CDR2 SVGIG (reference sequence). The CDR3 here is CAWSILTGNGYTF. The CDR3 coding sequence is TGTGCCTGGAGTATCTTAACGGGAAATGGCTACACCTTC. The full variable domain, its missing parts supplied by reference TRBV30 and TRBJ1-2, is SQTIHQWPATLVQPVGSPLSLECTVEGTSNPNLYWYRQAAGRGLQLLFYSVGIGQISSEVPQNLSASRPQDRQFILSSKKLLLSDSGFYLCAWSILTGNGYTFGSGTRLTVV.

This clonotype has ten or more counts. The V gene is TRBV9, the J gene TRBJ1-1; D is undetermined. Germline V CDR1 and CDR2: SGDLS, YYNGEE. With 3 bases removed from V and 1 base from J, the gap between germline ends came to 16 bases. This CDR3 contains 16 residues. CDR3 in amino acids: CASSATSGRGNTEAFF. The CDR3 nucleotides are TGTGCCAGCAGCGCAACCTCCGGACGGGGGAACACTGAAGCTTTCTTT.

Here the CDR3 reads CASNGQGFSYNEQFF. The CDR3, as DNA: TGTGCCAGCAATGGACAGGGTTTCTCCTACAATGAGCAGTTCTTC. This rearrangement joins TRBV28 to TRBJ2-1; 8 bases are a match to TRBD1. This CDR3 region has 15 residues. Germline values: CDR1 MDHEN, CDR2 SYDVKM. V was pared by 7 bases and J by 0 bases, with 5 bases of the junction left unmatched.

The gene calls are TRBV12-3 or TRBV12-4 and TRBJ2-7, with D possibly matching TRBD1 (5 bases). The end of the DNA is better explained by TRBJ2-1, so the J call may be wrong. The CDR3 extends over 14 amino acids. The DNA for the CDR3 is TGTGCCAGCAGTTTACAGGGAACTTGGTATGAGCAGTTCTTC. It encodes CASSLQGTWYEQFF.

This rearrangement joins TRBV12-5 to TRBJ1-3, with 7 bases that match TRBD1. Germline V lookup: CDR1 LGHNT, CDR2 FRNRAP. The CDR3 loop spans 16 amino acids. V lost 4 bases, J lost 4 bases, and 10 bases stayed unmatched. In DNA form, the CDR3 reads TGTGCTAGTGGTTCCACAGGGGCAGATTCAGGAAACACCATATATTTT. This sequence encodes CASGSTGADSGNTIYF.

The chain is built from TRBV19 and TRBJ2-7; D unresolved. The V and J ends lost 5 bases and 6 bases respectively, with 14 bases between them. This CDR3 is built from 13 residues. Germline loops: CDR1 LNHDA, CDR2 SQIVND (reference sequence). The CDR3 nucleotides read TGTGCCAGTAGTGCGATAGGAAGAGGCGAGCAGTACTTC. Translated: CASSAIGRGEQYF.

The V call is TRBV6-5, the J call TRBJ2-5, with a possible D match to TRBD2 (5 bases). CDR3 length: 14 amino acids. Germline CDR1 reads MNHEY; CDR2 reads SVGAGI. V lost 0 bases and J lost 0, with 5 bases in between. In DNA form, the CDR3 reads TGTGCCAGCAGTTACTCGACTAACCAAGAGACCCAGTACTTC. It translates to CASSYSTNQETQYF.

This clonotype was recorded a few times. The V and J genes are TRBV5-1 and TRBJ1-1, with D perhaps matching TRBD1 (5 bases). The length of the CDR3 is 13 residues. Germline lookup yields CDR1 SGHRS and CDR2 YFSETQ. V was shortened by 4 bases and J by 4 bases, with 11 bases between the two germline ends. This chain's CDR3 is CASSQGRSTEAFF. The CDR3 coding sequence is TGCGCCAGCAGCCAGGGCAGGAGCACTGAAGCTTTCTTT.

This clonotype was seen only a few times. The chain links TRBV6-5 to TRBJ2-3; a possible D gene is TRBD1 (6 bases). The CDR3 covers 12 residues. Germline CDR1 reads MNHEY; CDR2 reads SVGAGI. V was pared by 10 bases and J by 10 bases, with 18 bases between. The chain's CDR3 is CATRSEAGAQYF. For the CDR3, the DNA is TGTGCCACCCGATCCGAGGCAGGGGCGCAGTATTTT.

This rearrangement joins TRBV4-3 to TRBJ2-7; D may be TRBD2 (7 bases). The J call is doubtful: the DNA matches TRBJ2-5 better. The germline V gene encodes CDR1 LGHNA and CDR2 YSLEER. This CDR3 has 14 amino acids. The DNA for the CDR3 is TGCGCCAGCAGCCGAGGAGGGGGAGGGGAGACCCAGTACTTC. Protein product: CASSRGGGGETQYF.